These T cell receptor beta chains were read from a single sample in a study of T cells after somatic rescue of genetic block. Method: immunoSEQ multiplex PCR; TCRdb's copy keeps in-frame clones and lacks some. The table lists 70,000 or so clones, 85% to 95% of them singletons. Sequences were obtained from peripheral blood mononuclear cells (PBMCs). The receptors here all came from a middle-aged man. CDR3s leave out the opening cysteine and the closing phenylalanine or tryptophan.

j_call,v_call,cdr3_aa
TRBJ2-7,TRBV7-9,AIPGSSGRPTYEQY
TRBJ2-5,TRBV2,ASSDGRGEETQY
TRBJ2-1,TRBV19,ASSIPSERGFYNEQF
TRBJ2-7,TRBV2,ASRAGVGYEQY
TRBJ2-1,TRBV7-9,ASSPLAGGQLNEQF
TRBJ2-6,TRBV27,ASNRGGGGANVLT
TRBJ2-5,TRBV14,ASSQLASRPTQY
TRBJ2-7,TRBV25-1,ASRSASGTEQY
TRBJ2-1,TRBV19,ASSMVGTGSEGEQF
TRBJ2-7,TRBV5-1,ASSLAGTGIGEQY
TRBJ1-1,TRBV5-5,ASSLIRGNTEAF
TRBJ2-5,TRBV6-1,ASSEGQGAETQY
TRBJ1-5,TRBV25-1,ASSQGVNQPQH
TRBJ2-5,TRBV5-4,ASSAAAGGRETQY
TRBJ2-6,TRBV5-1,ASSVDISGANVLT
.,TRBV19,ASSAAVRYEQY
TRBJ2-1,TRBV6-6,ASRGTSGGNEQF
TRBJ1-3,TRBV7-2,ASSLLGTGNTIY
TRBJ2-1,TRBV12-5,ASAGMGGSYNEQF
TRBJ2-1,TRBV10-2,ASSESKGPYNEQF
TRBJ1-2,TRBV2,ASSTSNYGYT
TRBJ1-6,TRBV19,ASSATGPPLH
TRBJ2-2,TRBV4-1,ASSQTGQRTGELF